Listed here are 17 T cell receptor beta chains from one sample, sequenced in a study of blood T cell repertoires in COVID-19. TCRdb's table, derived via immunoSEQ multiplex PCR, lists solely in-frame clones and lacks some. The sample lists a few hundred thousand clones; roughly 86% were seen once. The sample taken for sequencing was peripheral blood. All receptors derive from a woman in her forties or fifties with acute or convalescent COVID-19.

This clone has a handful of counts. The DNA for the CDR3 is TGTGCCAGTAGTCCCCTTGACTGGACAACTAATGAAAAACTGTTTTTT. It codes for CASSPLDWTTNEKLFF. This rearrangement joins TRBV19 to TRBJ1-4; D gene unclear. Trimming took off 5 bases at V and 0 bases at J, with 13 bases between the two ends. The CDR3 loop spans 16 amino acids. Per germline, CDR1 LNHDA and CDR2 SQIVND (reference sequence).

This rearrangement joins TRBV3-1 (or the pseudogene TRBV3-2) to TRBJ2-7; D not resolved. V lost 4 bases to trimming and J lost 2 bases, with 12 bases between them. Germline V gene data show CDR1 as LGHDT and CDR2 as YNNKEL (reference sequence). The CDR3 contains 14 residues. The CDR3 sequence is CASSPLGSAYEQYF. The CDR3 coding sequence is TGTGCCAGCAGCCCCCTCGGGTCAGCCTACGAGCAGTACTTC.

In its sample, this clone was seen a few times. The chain combines TRBV6-2 or TRBV6-3 with TRBJ2-7; 7 bases fit TRBD1. V was clipped by 0 bases and J by 3 bases; unmatched bases: 2. This CDR3 has 14 amino acids. CDR1 MNHEY and CDR2 SVGEGT come from the germline V gene. DNA for the CDR3: TGTGCCAGCAGTTACTCGGGACAGTACTACGAGCAGTACTTC. Translation: CASSYSGQYYEQYF.

The chain carries TRBV28 and TRBJ1-5; 12 nucleotides line up with TRBD1. V lost 6 bases and J lost 7; bases outside the gene matches: 10. The germline V gene has CDR1 MDHEN and CDR2 SYDVKM. The CDR3 spans 16 residues. The CDR3 DNA sequence: TGTGCCAGCAGCCCCTTGGGACAGGGGGCTTGGCAGCCCCAGCATTTT. It translates to CASSPLGQGAWQPQHF.

The count of this clone is one. The CDR3 coding sequence is TGTGCCAGCAGCTTAACGGGGACAGCCCGTTCCACAGATACGCAGTATTTT. Translated: CASSLTGTARSTDTQYF. The rearrangement uses TRBV7-3 and TRBJ2-3; 7 nucleotides agree with TRBD1. Germline values: CDR1 SGHTA, CDR2 FQGTGA. V was clipped by 0 bases and J by 2 bases; unmatched bases: 8. This CDR3 is 17 amino acids long.

V is TRBV7-8 and J is TRBJ2-3, with D possibly TRBD1 on 5 matching bases. Germline V gives CDR1 SGHVS, CDR2 FQNEAQ. The CDR3 loop spans 14 amino acids. The V gene lost 7 bases and the J gene lost 6 bases, with 17 bases spanning the gap. CDR3: CASKGLAGKDTQYF. In nucleotides, the CDR3 is TGTGCCAGCAAAGGGCTGGCAGGGAAGGATACGCAGTATTTT.

This chain connects TRBV5-1 to TRBJ1-6; no firm D call. CDR1 is SGHRS and CDR2 is YFSETQ in the germline V gene. The CDR3 has 14 residues. V was shortened by 5 bases and J by 7 bases, with 13 bases between the two germline ends. The CDR3 is CASSLATVNSPLHF. Written as DNA, the CDR3 is TGCGCCAGCAGTTTAGCGACGGTAAATTCACCCCTCCACTTT.

The chain employs TRBV25-1 and TRBJ1-1; D is ambiguous. V gave up 7 bases and J gave up 0 bases, with 9 bases separating them. CDR3 length: 13 residues. Germline CDR1 is MGHDK and CDR2 is SYGVNS. The CDR3 nucleotides are TGTGCCAGCATGGAGGGCCTGAACACTGAAGCTTTCTTT. Translation gives CASMEGLNTEAFF.

Only one count was recorded for this clone. The genes are TRBV11-2 and TRBJ2-6, with D uncertain. The V end lost 5 bases, the J end lost 1 base, and 12 bases lay between the germline ends. This CDR3 comprises 16 residues. CDR1 and CDR2 (germline): SGHAT, FQNNGV. CDR3 region: CASSLRVISGANVLTF. The DNA of the CDR3 is TGTGCCAGCAGCCTCCGGGTGATATCTGGGGCCAACGTCCTGACTTTC. The complete variable domain, with remaining parts taken from reference TRBV11-2 and TRBJ2-6, reads EAGVAQSPRYKIIEKRQSVAFWCNPISGHATLYWYQQILGQGPKLLIQFQNNGVVDDSQLPKDRFSAERLKGVDSTLKIQPAKLEDSAVYLCASSLRVISGANVLTFGAGSRLTVL.

This chain joins TRBV4-3 and TRBJ1-6; D call uncertain. CDR1 is LGHNA, CDR2 YSLEER, per germline. This CDR3 contains 14 residues. Deletions cut 1 base from V and 7 bases from J, with 8 bases between. The chain's CDR3 is CASSQGRGNSPLHF. The CDR3 nucleotides read TGCGCCAGCAGCCAAGGGCGGGGAAATTCACCCCTCCACTTT.

This rearrangement joins TRBV28 to TRBJ1-5; a weak D match, TRBD1 (6 bases). Germline CDR1 is MDHEN and CDR2 is SYDVKM. This CDR3 region has 15 residues. V was shortened by 5 bases and J by 1 base, with 12 bases between the two germline ends. The DNA of the CDR3 is TGTGCCAGCAGTCCGGACAGAGAAAGCAATCAGCCCCAGCATTTT. Residues: CASSPDRESNQPQHF.

J is TRBJ1-2 and V is TRBV28; 7 bases align to TRBD1. Germline V gene sequence: CDR1 MDHEN, CDR2 SYDVKM. This CDR3 region has 11 residues. V gave up 6 bases and J gave up 8 bases; unmatched junction bases: 3. The CDR3 loop reads CASRAGGGYTF. The CDR3 DNA is TGTGCCAGCAGGGCAGGGGGAGGCTACACCTTC.

The chain couples TRBV6-1 to TRBJ1-1, with D tentatively TRBD1 (6 bases). This CDR3 is 15 amino acids long. Germline loops: CDR1 MNHNS, CDR2 SASEGT. The V end lost 0 bases, the J end lost 6 bases, and 14 bases lay between the germline ends. The CDR3 sequence is CASSEAAGVGAEAFF. The CDR3 bases are TGTGCCAGCAGTGAAGCGGCAGGGGTTGGGGCTGAAGCTTTCTTT.

This chain joins TRBV4-1 and TRBJ2-7, with 9 bases lining up with TRBD1. The CDR3 is 13 residues long. Germline V CDR1 and CDR2: MGHRA, YSYEKL. With 3 bases clipped from V and 11 bases from J, the junction kept 8 bases outside the gene matches. CDR3 protein: CASSHIDRGAEYF. In DNA form, the CDR3 reads TGCGCCAGCAGCCATATAGACAGGGGGGCGGAGTACTTC.

V is TRBV29-1 and J is TRBJ2-3; 7 bases fit TRBD2. The CDR3 has 13 residues. The V gene end was trimmed by 6 bases and the J gene end by 6 bases; junction bases not matched to a gene: 9. The germline V gene encodes CDR1 SQVTM and CDR2 ANQGSEA. CDR3: CSVDRLAGDTQYF. CDR3 DNA: TGCAGCGTAGACCGACTAGCAGGGGATACGCAGTATTTT.

The chain employs TRBV7-2 and TRBJ1-5; 7 nucleotides match TRBD1. The CDR3 totals 15 residues. The V and J ends lost 7 bases and 0 bases, in that order; junction bases with no gene match: 6. Looked up from germline, CDR1 is SGHTA and CDR2 is FQGNSA. The CDR3 loop is CASTFTGASNQPQHF. The CDR3 nucleotides read TGTGCCAGCACCTTCACAGGGGCTAGCAATCAGCCCCAGCATTTT.

The rearrangement joins TRBV9 to TRBJ1-5; a weak D match, TRBD1 (5 bases). Trimming took 4 bases from V and 4 from J, leaving 15 bases between them. The CDR3 totals 15 residues. In germline, CDR1 is SGDLS, CDR2 YYNGEE. The CDR3 sequence: CASSIHPGGNQPQHF. The CDR3 bases are TGTGCCAGCAGCATTCATCCGGGGGGGAATCAGCCCCAGCATTTT.